The clone carrying this T cell receptor beta chain showed up just a few times. Its antigen is not known. This entry comes from a study of T cell repertoires in cytomegalovirus infection. As for the study in general: As its CMV epitopes, the study selected recently identified HLA-C-restricted and well-studied HLA-B-restricted targets. CMV infection plus the matching HLA type was flagged by public TCR beta signatures.

Using its own MiXCR run on the reads, TCRdb lists one record per CDR3 protein. The sample yields about 700,000 distinct CDR3 sequences, around 32% seen once. The CDR3 totals 16 residues. Germline CDR1 MNHNS, CDR2 SASEGT. V was pared by 2 bases and J by 0 bases, with 10 bases between. Whole-study results and caveats: Cumulated frequencies of public TCR beta families served to identify carriers of CMV plus the relevant HLA. The ex vivo response was dominated by HLA-C-restricted CMV-specific TCR beta clonotypes.

Sample: cultured PBMCs, taken from culture after CMV antigen stimulation. This chain connects TRBV6-1 to TRBJ1-4; D gene unclear. This receptor was identified in a human donor in good health (CMV status not recorded). Some clones in this sample may be carry-over from other donors' samples. The CDR3 nucleotides are TGTGCCAGCAGTGAAAGCTGGACTGCAACTAATGAAAAACTGTTTTTT. Translating it yields CASSESWTATNEKLFF.